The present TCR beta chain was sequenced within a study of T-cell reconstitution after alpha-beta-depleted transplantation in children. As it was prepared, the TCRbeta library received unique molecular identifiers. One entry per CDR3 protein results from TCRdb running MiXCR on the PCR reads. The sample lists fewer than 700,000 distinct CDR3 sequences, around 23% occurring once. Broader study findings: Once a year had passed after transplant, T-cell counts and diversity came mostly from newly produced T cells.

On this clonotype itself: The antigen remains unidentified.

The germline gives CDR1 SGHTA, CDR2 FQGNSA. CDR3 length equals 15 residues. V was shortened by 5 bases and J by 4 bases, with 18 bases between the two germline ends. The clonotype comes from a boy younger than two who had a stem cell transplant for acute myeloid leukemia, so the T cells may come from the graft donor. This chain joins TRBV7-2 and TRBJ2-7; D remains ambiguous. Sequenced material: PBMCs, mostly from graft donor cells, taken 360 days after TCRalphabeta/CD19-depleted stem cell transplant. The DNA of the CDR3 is TGTGCCAGCAGCCCCGCCGGGCCGACCGTTTACGAGCAGTACTTC. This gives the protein CASSPAGPTVYEQYF.